This TCR beta chain emerged from a study of T cell changes during pregnancy in multiple sclerosis. Germline CDR1 is SGHDT and CDR2 is YYEEEE. V was trimmed by 0 bases and J by 9 bases, leaving 10 bases between them. The CDR3 loop spans 13 amino acids. Assay: immunoSEQ multiplex PCR; the TCRdb copy retains only in-frame clones and omits some. The data contain about 38,000 clones, more than 75% of them singletons. The chain has TRBV5-6 and TRBJ1-5; the D is unclear. Sequenced material: CD8+ T cells from peripheral blood mononuclear cells, taken in the third trimester of pregnancy. The TCR originated in a female donor with multiple sclerosis, enrolled in a pregnancy study. In nucleotides, the CDR3 is TGTGCCAGCAGCTTGGGCGCCGCGGTGCCCCAGCATTTT. Translation: CASSLGAAVPQHF. Supplemented by reference TRBV5-6 and TRBJ1-5, the full variable domain reads DAGVTQSPTHLIKTRGQQVTLRCSPKSGHDTVSWYQQALGQGPQFIFQYYEEEERQRGNFPDRFSGHQFPNYSSELNVNALLLGDSALYLCASSLGAAVPQHFGDGTRLSIL.